A single sample gave rise to the 18 T cell receptor beta chains below, sequenced in a study of shared clonotypes between healthy human individuals. Libraries were prepared by immunoSEQ multiplex PCR; TCRdb keeps only in-frame clonotypes and omits some of them. The data hold 950,000 to 1,300,000 clones, with around four fifths observed a single time. The sequencing input was memory CD4+ T cells sorted from blood. The subset is: CD45RA-negative fraction. The receptors come from a man between 18 and 29 years old in good health.

This clone was observed a single time. One end of the junction fails to match germline, which may point to a read error. This rearrangement joins TRBV7-2 to TRBJ2-1; 7 nucleotides match TRBD2. Germline values: CDR1 SGHTA, CDR2 FQGNSA. CDR3 size: 11 residues. The chain's CDR3 is CASSLGGEGIF. The CDR3 coding sequence is TGTGCCAGCAGCTTAGGCGGGGAGGGGATCTTC.

This clone was counted between two and nine times. The chain carries TRBV27 and TRBJ2-7; D is unresolved. Germline lookup yields CDR1 MNHEY and CDR2 SMNVEV (reference sequence). The CDR3 runs to 11 residues. The V and J ends lost 5 bases and 7 bases respectively, with 9 bases between them. In DNA, the CDR3 is TGTGCCAGCAGTGGCTTTGGGGAGCAGTACTTC. It specifies CASSGFGEQYF.

The chain combines TRBV11-2 with TRBJ2-5, with 9 positions matching TRBD2. V gave up 0 bases and J gave up 4 bases; unmatched junction bases: 9. Germline-derived CDR1 and CDR2 are SGHAT and FQNNGV. The CDR3 extends over 17 amino acids. The CDR3 DNA sequence: TGTGCCAGCAGCTTAGAGGGCCTAGCGGGGTTGGGAGAGACCCAGTACTTC. It is translated as CASSLEGLAGLGETQYF.

The sample holds many counts of this clone. The chain links TRBV28 to TRBJ2-1, with D possibly TRBD2 on 5 matching bases. Germline CDR1 MDHEN, CDR2 SYDVKM. Trimming pared 7 bases from V and 8 bases from J, leaving 9 bases between. The CDR3 contains 11 residues. The CDR3 loop reads CASTSRHEQFF. For the CDR3, the DNA is TGTGCCAGCACTAGCCGACATGAGCAGTTCTTC.

This chain connects TRBV7-2 to TRBJ2-1; D possibly corresponds to TRBD1 (7 bases). The germline V gene has CDR1 SGHTA and CDR2 FQGNSA. This CDR3 is 15 amino acids long. Trimming cost V 3 bases and J 4 bases, with 13 bases left between them. This CDR3 is CASSLSGGIYNEQFF. In nucleotides, the CDR3 is TGTGCCAGCAGCTTGTCAGGGGGGATATACAATGAGCAGTTCTTC.

This clone was observed a single time. This chain links TRBV18 with TRBJ1-4, with a tentative D call TRBD1 (6 bases). Germline CDR1 and CDR2: KGHSH and LQKENI. V was clipped by 6 bases and J by 4 bases, with 9 bases between them. This CDR3 has 13 amino acids. In DNA, the CDR3 is TGTGCCAGCTCGGACAGATATAATGAAAAACTGTTTTTT. Protein product: CASSDRYNEKLFF.

To note about this clone: It differs at one base from a far larger clone, so likely a read error. The chain carries TRBV2 and TRBJ1-3; D gene unclear. The CDR3 sequence is 14 residues long. The germline V gene has CDR1 SNHLY and CDR2 FYNNEI. The CDR3 nucleotides read TGTGCCAGCCTTTTCACGGTGACTGGAAACACCGTATATTTT. Protein sequence: CASLFTVTGNTVYF.

The rearrangement joins TRBV6-1 to TRBJ2-3; TRBD1 or TRBD2 may be the D gene (5 bases each). Germline V gene data show CDR1 as MNHNS and CDR2 as SASEGT. The CDR3 totals 13 residues. The V end lost 8 bases, the J end lost 4 bases, and 13 bases lay between the germline ends. The CDR3 loop is CASGMGTADTQYF. The CDR3 DNA reads as TGTGCCAGCGGGATGGGGACGGCAGATACGCAGTATTTT.

This CDR3 is CASNRQGEAFF. In DNA form, the CDR3 reads TGTGCCAGCAACAGACAGGGAGAAGCTTTCTTT. This chain links TRBV6-5 with TRBJ1-1, with 7 bases identical to TRBD1. Germline V lookup: CDR1 MNHEY, CDR2 SVGAGI. This CDR3 has 11 residues. The J segment lost 8 bases and the V segment lost 7 bases, leaving 4 bases of the junction unmatched.

The chain has TRBV18 and TRBJ2-7, with D uncertain. The V end was cut by 5 bases, the J end by 3 bases, with 11 bases between. Germline-derived CDR1 and CDR2 are KGHSH and LQKENI. This CDR3 comprises 13 residues. The CDR3 sequence is CASSMSLNYEQYF. DNA of the CDR3: TGTGCCAGCTCAATGTCACTGAACTACGAGCAGTACTTC.

The chain employs TRBV7-6 and TRBJ2-1; D remains ambiguous. Per the germline V gene, CDR1 is SGHVS and CDR2 is FNYEAQ. The CDR3 is made up of 11 amino acids. V dropped 2 bases and J dropped 8 bases, with 4 bases sitting between them. The CDR3 spells CASSLSDEQFF. The CDR3 nucleotides are TGTGCCAGCAGCTTATCGGATGAGCAGTTCTTC.

V is TRBV27 and J is TRBJ2-3; 7 bases line up with TRBD2. J was trimmed by 0 bases and V by 0 bases; bases with no gene match: 3. Germline lookup yields CDR1 MNHEY and CDR2 SMNVEV (reference sequence). CDR3 length equals 16 residues. CDR3 residues: CASSLSGGISTDTQYF. In DNA, the CDR3 is TGTGCCAGCAGTTTATCGGGGGGGATTAGCACAGATACGCAGTATTTT.

J is TRBJ2-3 and V is TRBV7-2; D gene uncertain. The length of the CDR3 is 12 residues. Trimming removed 3 bases from V and 6 bases from J, with 7 bases in between. Germline lookup yields CDR1 SGHTA and CDR2 FQGNSA. CDR3 residues: CASSFATDTQYF. The CDR3 nucleotides read TGTGCCAGCAGCTTCGCCACGGATACGCAGTATTTT. Looking up the rest from reference TRBV7-2 and TRBJ2-3 gives the full variable domain: GAGVSQSPSNKVTEKGKDVELRCDPISGHTALYWYRQSLGQGLEFLIYFQGNSAPDKSGLPSDRFSAERTGGSVSTLTIQRTQQEDSAVYLCASSFATDTQYFGPGTRLTVL.

V usage is TRBV5-1 and J usage is TRBJ2-7; D perhaps matches TRBD1 (6 bases). Looked up from germline, CDR1 is SGHRS and CDR2 is YFSETQ. V lost 0 bases, J lost 0 bases, and 16 bases lay in between. This CDR3 comprises 17 residues. The CDR3 protein is CASSLDPTGTHSYEQYF. In DNA, the CDR3 is TGCGCCAGCAGCTTGGATCCTACAGGGACCCACTCCTACGAGCAGTACTTC.

The rearrangement uses TRBV30 and TRBJ2-3; TRBD2 might be the D (5 bases). V lost 2 bases and J 2 bases, leaving 14 bases between the germline ends. Looked up from germline, CDR1 is GTSNPN and CDR2 is SVGIG (reference sequence). CDR3 length: 15 amino acids. The CDR3 region has the DNA TGTGCCTGGAGTCATTGGGGAGCACTCACAGATACGCAGTATTTT. Its protein is CAWSHWGALTDTQYF.

The chain is built from TRBV19 and TRBJ1-5; perhaps TRBD1 as D (5 bases). There are 15 residues in the CDR3. Between the trimmed V and J ends, which lost 1 base and 4 bases, there was a span of 11 bases. The V gene's germline CDR1 is LNHDA and CDR2 SQIVND (reference sequence). The CDR3 sequence: CASSIVARVNQPQHF. CDR3 in DNA: TGTGCCAGTAGTATAGTTGCCAGGGTTAATCAGCCCCAGCATTTT.

The chain carries TRBV6-1 and TRBJ1-3, with D unresolved. This CDR3 region has 18 residues. Germline V gene data show CDR1 as MNHNS and CDR2 as SASEGT. The V gene lost 2 bases and the J gene lost 0 bases, with 17 bases spanning the gap. CDR3: CASSELQLTFLSGNTIYF. The CDR3 region has the DNA TGTGCCAGCAGTGAACTACAGCTAACCTTCCTCTCTGGAAACACCATATATTTT.

The rearrangement links TRBV4-3 to TRBJ2-5; D is ambiguous. Trimming stripped 4 bases from V and 1 base from J, with 7 bases between. The V gene's germline CDR1 is LGHNA and CDR2 YSLEER. The CDR3 is 13 amino acids. CDR3 in DNA: TGCGCCAGCAGCCGGACGGGCCAAGAGACCCAGTACTTC. As protein: CASSRTGQETQYF.